The present T cell receptor (beta chain) was sequenced within a study of post-analysis software for immune sequencing data. For this clonotype: The antigen remains undetermined.

The TCR beta cDNA libraries contained unique molecular identifiers. Approximately 500,000 cDNA molecules were recovered from an input of roughly 0.85 to 10 million T cells. TCRdb reprocessed the PCR reads via MiXCR and lists one record per CDR3 protein. This table has about 810,000 distinct CDR3 sequences, roughly 58% appearing once. The CDR3 covers 17 residues. Germline V gives CDR1 MNHEY, CDR2 SVGAGI. V lost 0 bases and J lost 2, with 11 bases in between. Whole-study results and caveats: Patients had higher frequencies than controls of five TRBV segments, including TRBV5-6, TRBV5-1 and TRBV20-1.

Sequenced sample: blood. The rearrangement joins TRBV6-5 to TRBJ2-6; the D gene is possibly TRBD1 (6 bases). The sequence was collected from a girl under 18 with multiple sclerosis. This CDR3 reads CASSYSGTWAGANVLTF. The DNA of the CDR3 is TGTGCCAGCAGTTACTCGGGGACATGGGCTGGGGCCAACGTCCTGACTTTC.